This T cell receptor beta chain originates from a study of T cell repertoires in cytomegalovirus infection. Study summary: Based on public TCR beta signatures, there were indications of CMV infection and of a matching HLA type. General study points: HLA-C-restricted CMV clonotypes gave the most frequent clonotype in two of eight donors. Cumulative public TCR beta family frequency identified carriers of CMV plus the relevant HLA.

A remark on this clonotype: What it binds is not known.

Using its own MiXCR run on the reads, TCRdb lists one record per CDR3 protein. The sample contains approximately 630,000 distinct CDR3 sequences, roughly 24% of which appear only once. The sample comprised CD8+ T cells from PBMCs. The clonotype originates from a human donor in good health (CMV status not recorded). Some clones in this sample may be carry-over from other donors' samples.

CDR3 amino acids: CASSNPGTGGEFWTGELFF. The CDR3 coding sequence is TGTGCCAGCAGTAACCCCGGGACAGGGGGCGAGTTTTGGACCGGGGAGCTGTTTTTT. The chain uses TRBV6-2 or TRBV6-3 and TRBJ2-2, with 12 bases that match TRBD1. V lost 5 bases to trimming and J lost 5 bases; unmatched junction nucleotides: 15. The CDR3 spans 19 residues. Germline values: CDR1 MNHEY, CDR2 SVGEGT.